The 21 T cell receptor beta chains below come from one sample, sequenced in a study of technical replicates of blood from several donors. Measured with immunoSEQ multiplex PCR; TCRdb has only the in-frame clones, and not every one. The data contain nearly 80,000 clones, around 90% of them seen just once; the ten biggest clones take up 0.39%. Input material: T cells isolated from PBMCs. The source of these receptors is a human donor in good health.

This clone was seen a single time. This chain joins TRBV27 and TRBJ1-2, with no clear D. Trimming left V 2 bases short and J 7 bases short, with 17 bases between. The V gene's germline CDR1 is MNHEY and CDR2 SMNVEV (reference sequence). The CDR3 sequence is 15 residues long. Here the CDR3 reads CASSLGQPPTSGYTF. In DNA, the CDR3 is TGTGCCAGCAGTTTAGGGCAGCCTCCTACCAGTGGCTACACCTTC.

This rearrangement joins TRBV29-1 to TRBJ2-3; D ambiguous. This CDR3 spans 12 amino acids. The V end lost 4 bases, the J end lost 4 bases, and 9 bases lay between the germline ends. CDR1 SQVTM and CDR2 ANQGSEA come from the germline V gene. The CDR3: CSVVSLADTQYF. CDR3 DNA sequence: TGCAGCGTTGTGAGCCTCGCAGATACGCAGTATTTT.

This clone was observed once. V usage is TRBV4-1 and J usage is TRBJ1-3, with D perhaps TRBD1 (5 bases). CDR3 length: 14 residues. Germline-derived CDR1 and CDR2 are MGHRA and YSYEKL. The germline V and J ends were trimmed by 4 bases and 0 bases, with 7 bases remaining between them. The CDR3 spells CASSLQVSGNTIYF. CDR3 sequence (DNA): TGCGCCAGCAGCCTACAGGTCTCTGGAAACACCATATATTTT.

V usage is TRBV19 and J usage is TRBJ1-5; perhaps TRBD1 as D (5 bases). The germline V and J ends were trimmed by 3 bases and 2 bases, with 14 bases remaining between them. The CDR3 spans 16 residues. Per germline, CDR1 LNHDA and CDR2 SQIVND (reference sequence). CDR3 residues: CASSMWAQGGNQPQHF. CDR3 in DNA: TGTGCCAGTAGTATGTGGGCCCAGGGCGGCAATCAGCCCCAGCATTTT.

This chain joins TRBV11-3 and TRBJ2-5, with D possibly being TRBD2 (5 bases). Trimming pared 2 bases from V and 2 bases from J, leaving 9 bases between. The CDR3 runs 14 residues. Per germline, CDR1 SGHNT and CDR2 YENEEA. The CDR3 loop reads CASSLPSGQETQYF. The CDR3 nucleotides read TGTGCCAGCAGCTTACCAAGCGGACAAGAGACCCAGTACTTC. Full variable domain (remainder filled in from reference TRBV11-3 and TRBJ2-5): EAGVVQSPRYKIIEKKQPVAFWCNPISGHNTLYWYLQNLGQGPELLIRYENEEAVDDSQLPKDRFSAERLKGVDSTLKIQPAELGDSAVYLCASSLPSGQETQYFGPGTRLLVL.

The chain recombines TRBV27 with TRBJ1-5; D may be TRBD1 (5 bases). Germline-derived CDR1 and CDR2 are MNHEY and SMNVEV (reference sequence). This CDR3 comprises 15 residues. The V and J ends lost 7 bases and 0 bases respectively, with 13 bases between them. The CDR3 here is CASKLAGNSNQPQHF. For the CDR3, the DNA is TGTGCCAGCAAGTTGGCAGGGAATAGCAATCAGCCCCAGCATTTT.

The chain is built from TRBV7-8 and TRBJ1-5; D call uncertain. CDR1 and CDR2 (germline): SGHVS, FQNEAQ. The CDR3 consists of 13 residues. Between the trimmed V and J ends, which lost 4 bases and 2 bases, there was a span of 6 bases. The CDR3 DNA follows: TGTGCCAGCAGCTCCTATCGCAATCAGCCCCAGCATTTT. It yields the protein CASSSYRNQPQHF.

V gene TRBV5-6 combines with J gene TRBJ2-7, with a weak D call TRBD1 (6 bases). The CDR3 spans 14 residues. Germline values: CDR1 SGHDT, CDR2 YYEEEE. V was trimmed by 6 bases and J by 1 base, leaving 14 bases between them. The CDR3 sequence: CASTQGMESYEQYF. The CDR3 nucleotides read TGTGCCAGCACCCAGGGGATGGAGTCCTACGAGCAGTACTTC.

The V gene is TRBV4-2, the J gene TRBJ2-6; TRBD2 agrees at 12 bases. Looked up from germline, CDR1 is LGHNA and CDR2 is YNFKEQ. The CDR3 is made up of 20 amino acids. V was clipped by 0 bases and J by 3 bases; unmatched bases: 9. Here the CDR3 DNA reads TGTGCCAGCAGCCAAGAGGTCGGGCTAGCGGGAGGGAGTGGGGCCAACGTCCTGACTTTC. This gives the protein CASSQEVGLAGGSGANVLTF.

This chain uses TRBV28 with TRBJ1-4, with D perhaps TRBD1 (6 bases). This CDR3 is built from 16 residues. Per germline, CDR1 MDHEN and CDR2 SYDVKM. The V end was cut by 3 bases, the J end by 2 bases, with 13 bases between. CDR3 loop: CASSLRGAPTNEKLFF. Here the CDR3 DNA reads TGTGCCAGCAGTTTGCGGGGGGCGCCTACTAATGAAAAACTGTTTTTT.

This chain joins TRBV11-1 and TRBJ2-5; no definite D call. CDR3 length: 11 residues. CDR1 and CDR2 from the germline V gene are SGHAT and FQDESV (reference sequence). The V and J ends lost 3 bases and 5 bases respectively, with 4 bases between them. DNA for the CDR3: TGTGCCAGCAGCTTTGGCGAGACCCAGTACTTC. The encoded protein is CASSFGETQYF.

The chain combines TRBV7-9 with TRBJ2-6; no reliable D call. V was cut by 1 base and J by 0 bases, with 10 bases left in between. Germline V lookup: CDR1 SEHNR, CDR2 FQNEAQ (reference sequence). The CDR3 consists of 17 residues. For the CDR3, the DNA is TGTGCCAGCAGCTTAGGGGCCCCACTCTCTGGGGCCAACGTCCTGACTTTC. Translation: CASSLGAPLSGANVLTF.

CDR3 bases: TGTGCCAGCAGTGAAGAAAAGGGGCCCATCTATGGCTACACCTTC. Its protein is CASSEEKGPIYGYTF. V gene TRBV6-1 combines with J gene TRBJ1-2, with D possibly TRBD1 on 5 matching bases. With 1 base removed from V and 4 bases from J, the gap between germline ends came to 13 bases. Germline V gene lookup returns CDR1 MNHNS and CDR2 SASEGT. This CDR3 is built from 15 residues.

CDR3 amino acids: CASSALTGNTEAFF. DNA for the CDR3: TGTGCCAGCAGCGCCTTGACAGGGAACACTGAAGCTTTCTTT. The V and J genes are TRBV9 and TRBJ1-1; a possible D gene is TRBD1 (6 bases). The CDR3 sequence is 14 residues long. CDR1 and CDR2 from the germline V gene are SGDLS and YYNGEE. Deletions cut 3 bases from V and 1 base from J, with 10 bases between.

This chain joins TRBV2 and TRBJ1-1, with D uncertain. CDR1 is SNHLY, CDR2 FYNNEI, per germline. CDR3 size: 13 residues. The ends were cut back, 3 bases at V and 1 base at J, with 6 bases in the middle. CDR3 residues: CASSEGRNTEAFF. The CDR3 bases are TGTGCCAGCAGTGAGGGCAGGAACACTGAAGCTTTCTTT.

This clone was counted a few times. This chain connects TRBV4-1 to TRBJ1-1; 11 bases map to TRBD1. This CDR3 is built from 15 residues. CDR1 MGHRA and CDR2 YSYEKL come from the germline V gene. The trim removed 4 bases at V and 4 bases at J, leaving 5 bases unmatched. The CDR3 nucleotides are TGCGCCAGCAGCCCCCGGGACAGGGGGGGCACTGAAGCTTTCTTT. It translates to CASSPRDRGGTEAFF.

The gene calls are TRBV9 and TRBJ2-7; D is possibly TRBD2 (6 bases). V lost 3 bases, J lost 4 bases, and 11 bases lay in between. The germline V gene has CDR1 SGDLS and CDR2 YYNGEE. This CDR3 has 13 residues. The CDR3 DNA is TGTGCCAGCAGCGCGGAGGGTCCTTACGAGCAGTACTTC. Amino acids: CASSAEGPYEQYF.

The rearrangement joins TRBV21-1 to TRBJ2-5; TRBD1, the D gene given by the table, was not confirmed from the DNA. TRBV21-1 counts as a pseudogene. The CDR3 totals 21 residues. The CDR3 bases are TGTGCCAGCAGCAGACAGACAGGGGTTAGCGAGGAGAGGCAGACCCAAGAGACCCAGTACTTC. Its translation: CASSRQTGVSEERQTQETQYF.

CDR3 nucleotide sequence: TGTGCCAGCAGCGGAGGCGGTTTATGGGCAGGGGGTCTTACTGAAGCTTTCTTT. It is translated as CASSGGGLWAGGLTEAFF. The chain recombines TRBV11-3 with TRBJ1-1; 7 nucleotides agree with TRBD1. Per germline, CDR1 SGHNT and CDR2 YENEEA. The CDR3 has 18 residues. Trimming at V came to 5 bases and at J to 5 bases, leaving 20 bases not matched to a gene.

The V call is TRBV9, the J call TRBJ2-7; TRBD2 might be the D (6 bases). CDR3 length: 14 amino acids. V was shortened by 7 bases and J by 4 bases, with 18 bases between the two germline ends. Germline V CDR1 and CDR2: SGDLS, YYNGEE. The chain's CDR3 is CASGPGDLYYEQYF. CDR3 sequence (DNA): TGTGCCAGCGGCCCTGGGGACTTGTATTACGAGCAGTACTTC.

This chain uses TRBV2 with TRBJ1-1; D is undetermined. This CDR3 is built from 14 residues. With 5 bases removed from V and 3 bases from J, the gap between germline ends came to 13 bases. Germline CDR1 and CDR2: SNHLY and FYNNEI. The DNA for the CDR3 is TGTGCCAGCAGTCAAGGACGGGGATACACTGAAGCTTTCTTT. Its protein product is CASSQGRGYTEAFF.